This TCR beta chain was identified in a study of blood T cells in healthy people across ages. The second PCR ran roughly 7 to 12 cycles with a sample-barcoded 5' primer and J-beta primers. MiXCR was run by TCRdb on the 5' RACE reads, yielding one entry per CDR3 protein. The repertoire consists of fewer than 1,200,000 distinct CDR3 sequences, with under 30% occurring once and the leading ten covering around 0.75%. As concerns this clonotype: Its antigen is not known.

Study-wide results and caveats: Unsorted PBMCs prevented conclusive naive versus antigen-experienced comparison.

J lost 4 bases, V lost 5 bases, and 11 bases had no gene match. The CDR3 spans 16 residues. CDR1 is SGHTA and CDR2 is FQGTGA in the germline V gene. These data are also associated with another study on T cells of mothers and their children.

The sample comprised blood. The chain recombines TRBV7-3 with TRBJ2-5, with 9 bases that match TRBD1. This receptor was obtained from a girl aged 2-10 years in good health. CDR3 in DNA: TGTGCCAGCAGCGCCCTGGGGACAGGGCGGGGAGAGACCCAGTACTTC. As protein: CASSALGTGRGETQYF.